This passage covers 21 T cell receptor beta chains from one sample sequenced in a study of cytomegalovirus exposure and HLA in healthy donors. Data came from immunoSEQ multiplex PCR; TCRdb stores just in-frame clones and leaves some out. The table lists a few hundred thousand clones, approximately 90% of them singletons, with about 0.99% in the top ten. Sequences were obtained from PBMCs. These TCRs come from a woman aged 18-29 years in good health and CMV-seronegative.

The gene calls are TRBV7-8 and TRBJ2-1, with D hard to call. With 5 bases removed from V and 7 bases from J, the gap between germline ends came to 18 bases. This CDR3 contains 15 residues. Germline V gene sequence: CDR1 SGHVS, CDR2 FQNEAQ. This chain's CDR3 is CASSPGRLVGNEQFF. The CDR3 bases are TGTGCCAGCAGCCCCGGTCGGCTAGTAGGTAATGAGCAGTTCTTC.

This chain's CDR3 is CVRSLGGVAGVFGYEQYF. In DNA, the CDR3 is TGTGTCAGAAGCTTAGGGGGAGTAGCGGGAGTATTCGGGTACGAGCAGTACTTC. The genes are TRBV7-5 and TRBJ2-7; no DNA check was done on the table's D call, TRBD2. TRBV7-5 is a listed pseudogene. This CDR3 has 18 residues.

This sequence joins TRBV28 and TRBJ1-6, with 7 nucleotides matching TRBD1. CDR3 size: 14 residues. Trimming took 6 bases from V and 10 from J; bases not matched to a gene: 9. In germline, CDR1 is MDHEN, CDR2 SYDVKM. For the CDR3, the DNA is TGTGCCAGCAGAGAAGACAGGGAGGCGTCACCCCTCCACTTT. It translates to CASREDREASPLHF.

The DNA for the CDR3 is TGTGCCAGCAGCCCTGGAGCGGGAGCCTCCTACGAGCAGTACTTC. Encoded protein: CASSPGAGASYEQYF. The J gene is TRBJ2-7, the V gene TRBV7-9; 8 nucleotides agree with TRBD2. There are 15 residues in the CDR3. The trim removed 5 bases at V and 0 bases at J, leaving 6 bases unmatched. Per the germline V gene, CDR1 is SEHNR and CDR2 is FQNEAQ (reference sequence).

The J gene is TRBJ1-2, the V gene TRBV29-1; TRBD1 might be the D (5 bases). In germline, CDR1 is SQVTM, CDR2 ANQGSEA. V lost 4 bases and J lost 8, with 17 bases in between. This CDR3 is 13 amino acids long. The DNA of the CDR3 is TGCAGCGTTGTGACAGTCCTATTGGGAGGCTACACCTTC. Residues: CSVVTVLLGGYTF. Variable domain in full (rest from reference TRBV29-1 and TRBJ1-2): SAVISQKPSRDICQRGTSLTIQCQVDSQVTMMFWYRQQPGQSLTLIATANQGSEATYESGFVIDKFPISRPNLTFSTLTVSNMSPEDSSIYLCSVVTVLLGGYTFGSGTRLTVV.

J is TRBJ2-7 and V is TRBV11-2, with D possibly TRBD1 on 6 matching bases. Per germline, CDR1 SGHAT and CDR2 FQNNGV. V was shortened by 5 bases and J by 2 bases, with 19 bases between the two germline ends. This CDR3 comprises 16 residues. CDR3 region: CASSQSVRGGPYEQYF. The CDR3 nucleotides are TGTGCCAGCAGCCAGTCGGTCAGGGGTGGTCCCTACGAGCAGTACTTC.

V gene TRBV11-2 combines with J gene TRBJ2-7; D is possibly TRBD2 (6 bases). V gave up 0 bases and J gave up 3 bases, with 12 bases separating them. The CDR3 has 15 residues. Germline V gene lookup returns CDR1 SGHAT and CDR2 FQNNGV. CDR3 loop: CASSLDGRRGYEQYF. The CDR3 nucleotides read TGTGCCAGCAGCTTAGACGGGAGAAGAGGCTACGAGCAGTACTTC. The whole variable domain, filled in from reference TRBV11-2 and TRBJ2-7, reads EAGVAQSPRYKIIEKRQSVAFWCNPISGHATLYWYQQILGQGPKLLIQFQNNGVVDDSQLPKDRFSAERLKGVDSTLKIQPAKLEDSAVYLCASSLDGRRGYEQYFGPGTRLTVT.

The rearrangement uses TRBV28 and TRBJ2-7, with 9 bases that match TRBD2. In germline, CDR1 is MDHEN, CDR2 SYDVKM. This CDR3 comprises 17 residues. After removal of 2 bases from V and 2 bases from J, the junction contained 10 bases not matched to a gene. Here the CDR3 DNA reads TGTGCCAGCAGTTTACCCCCCGGGACTAGCAGAACCTACGAGCAGTACTTC. Its protein is CASSLPPGTSRTYEQYF.

The rearrangement uses TRBV7-2 and TRBJ2-7; TRBD2 matches 9 bases. Germline V lookup: CDR1 SGHTA, CDR2 FQGNSA. J lost 3 bases, V lost 5 bases, and 8 bases had no gene match. The CDR3 totals 15 residues. CDR3: CASSGSGTSIYEQYF. The CDR3 DNA reads as TGTGCCAGCAGCGGATCCGGGACTAGCATCTACGAGCAGTACTTC.

V is TRBV5-1 and J is TRBJ1-4; 8 bases are shared with TRBD1. Germline CDR1 SGHRS, CDR2 YFSETQ. V dropped 4 bases and J dropped 8; count of bases not matched to a gene: 7. The CDR3 contains 14 residues. The CDR3 protein is CASSAQGVGEKLFF. Here the CDR3 DNA reads TGCGCCAGCAGCGCACAGGGGGTAGGGGAAAAACTGTTTTTT.

The chain carries TRBV18 and TRBJ1-2, with D unresolved. The CDR3 runs to 13 residues. Germline CDR1 reads KGHSH; CDR2 reads LQKENI. V was trimmed by 3 bases and J by 8 bases, leaving 13 bases between them. For the CDR3, the DNA is TGTGCCAGCTCACCGCAAACCGTGGAGGGCTACACCTTC. This encodes CASSPQTVEGYTF.

The J gene is TRBJ1-2, the V gene TRBV11-2; D is undetermined. The V gene's germline CDR1 is SGHAT and CDR2 FQNNGV. V was cut by 2 bases and J by 4 bases, with 8 bases left in between. The CDR3 is 13 amino acids. CDR3 protein: CASSLYSGYGYTF. CDR3 nucleotides: TGTGCCAGCAGCTTATATAGCGGCTATGGCTACACCTTC.

V is TRBV4-3 and J is TRBJ1-2, with unresolved D. This CDR3 comprises 12 residues. The germline CDR1 and CDR2 sequences are LGHNA and YSLEER. Trimming stripped 0 bases from V and 8 bases from J, with 7 bases between. In DNA form, the CDR3 reads TGCGCCAGCAGCCAAGATTTTGCGGGCTACACCTTC. Encoded protein: CASSQDFAGYTF.

The J gene is TRBJ2-5, the V gene TRBV28, with 10 nucleotides matching TRBD2. CDR1 and CDR2 from the germline V gene are MDHEN and SYDVKM. The CDR3 spans 13 residues. V trimming: 5 bases; J trimming: 5 bases; junction bases outside the gene matches: 2. The CDR3 DNA reads as TGTGCCAGCAGTATTAGCGGGAGGGAGACCCAGTACTTC. This gives the protein CASSISGRETQYF.

The genes are TRBV6-8 and TRBJ2-1, with 9 bases identical to TRBD2. Looked up from germline, CDR1 is MNHGY and CDR2 is SAAAGT. This CDR3 contains 15 residues. Losses at the gene ends were 8 bases for V and 5 bases for J; bases not matched to a gene: 10. In DNA, the CDR3 is TGTGCCAGCGGGAATAGCGGGGGCGGCAACAATGAGCAGTTCTTC. Amino acids: CASGNSGGGNNEQFF.

This clone appeared once. The chain is built from TRBV7-3 and TRBJ2-1, with D perhaps matching TRBD2 (6 bases). V was pared by 5 bases and J by 9 bases, with 14 bases between. CDR1 is SGHTA, CDR2 FQGTGA, per germline. The CDR3 is 13 amino acids. CDR3 bases: TGTGCCAGCAGCCTCCGACTAGAGACTGAGCAGTTCTTC. This translates into CASSLRLETEQFF. Full variable domain (missing parts from reference TRBV7-3 and TRBJ2-1): GAGVSQTPSNKVTEKGKYVELRCDPISGHTALYWYRQSLGQGPEFLIYFQGTGAADDSGLPNDRFFAVRPEGSVSTLKIQRTERGDSAVYLCASSLRLETEQFFGPGTRLTVL.

This clone occurred a few times. The chain employs TRBV2 and TRBJ1-5; perhaps TRBD1 as D (5 bases). The CDR3 is 11 amino acids. Trimming removed 8 bases from V and 5 bases from J, with 7 bases in between. The germline CDR1 and CDR2 sequences are SNHLY and FYNNEI. The CDR3 loop reads CASGGDQPQHF. CDR3 nucleotide sequence: TGTGCCAGCGGAGGGGATCAGCCCCAGCATTTT.

The chain recombines TRBV15 with TRBJ1-4, with D hard to call. Germline CDR1 reads LNHNV; CDR2 reads YYDKDF (reference sequence). V was shortened by 1 base and J by 8 bases, with 8 bases between the two germline ends. This CDR3 comprises 13 residues. The CDR3: CATSRVRREKLFF. The CDR3 region has the DNA TGTGCCACCAGCAGAGTACGGCGGGAAAAACTGTTTTTT.

The chain combines TRBV4-2 with TRBJ2-3; TRBD2 agrees at 15 bases. The length of the CDR3 is 19 residues. CDR1 and CDR2 from the germline V gene are LGHNA and YNFKEQ. Germline trimming cut 10 bases from V and 0 bases from J; bases unmatched to any gene: 14. CDR3 loop: CATITSNGTSGRSTDTQYF. CDR3 bases: TGTGCCACTATAACTAGTAACGGGACTAGCGGGAGGAGCACAGATACGCAGTATTTT.

The J gene is TRBJ2-7, the V gene TRBV4-3, with D possibly TRBD2 on 5 matching bases. Trimming took off 4 bases at V and 0 bases at J, with 16 bases between the two ends. Germline loops: CDR1 LGHNA, CDR2 YSLEER. There are 16 residues in the CDR3. The chain's CDR3 is CASSLDILGSSYEQYF. The CDR3 DNA is TGCGCCAGCAGCCTAGACATCTTGGGGAGCTCCTACGAGCAGTACTTC.

V and J are TRBV5-1 and TRBJ2-7; the D gene is possibly TRBD2 (5 bases). Germline CDR1 is SGHRS and CDR2 is YFSETQ. Trimming pared 0 bases from V and 7 bases from J, leaving 11 bases between. CDR3 size: 13 residues. CDR3 nucleotides: TGCGCCAGCAGCTTGGCTGGAGGTCGGGAGCAGTACTTC. Its translation is CASSLAGGREQYF.